A single sample gave rise to the 21 T cell receptor beta chains below, sequenced in a study of T cells in localized non-small cell lung cancer (TCRdb year 2020). Receptor amplification or capture employed the immunoSEQ multiplex PCR assay. Imported from immuneACCESS, the table was reduced by TCRdb to in-frame sequences with V and J called. These copies leave out some clones; in studies compared against another copy, an unresolved V gene accounts for under half, and the cause of the remainder is not known. The sample table holds roughly 89,000 clones, of which around 90% were seen once. The top ten clones comprise approximately 4% of the sample. Source: PBMCs, taken before any cancer treatment. The origin of the receptors is a woman aged 40-75 years with stage II squamous cell lung carcinoma.

V gene TRBV11-2 combines with J gene TRBJ2-7; D is perhaps TRBD1 (6 bases). Between the trimmed V and J ends, which lost 5 bases and 1 base, there was a span of 15 bases. The CDR3 extends over 15 amino acids. Germline V gene sequence: CDR1 SGHAT, CDR2 FQNNGV. The chain's CDR3 is CASSRAGVGSYEQYF. DNA of the CDR3: TGTGCCAGCAGCCGAGCAGGGGTAGGTTCCTACGAGCAGTACTTC.

The chain joins TRBV5-1 to TRBJ2-7, with 8 bases matching TRBD1. This CDR3 has 14 residues. Germline values: CDR1 SGHRS, CDR2 YFSETQ. V lost 2 bases to trimming and J lost 1 base; unmatched junction nucleotides: 2. CDR3 loop: CASSFRGPSYEQYF. The CDR3 DNA follows: TGCGCCAGCAGCTTCAGGGGGCCGTCCTACGAGCAGTACTTC.

This chain joins TRBV5-1 and TRBJ2-7, with a tentative D call TRBD1 (6 bases). Germline V lookup: CDR1 SGHRS, CDR2 YFSETQ. The CDR3 consists of 13 residues. With 4 bases removed from V and 6 bases from J, the gap between germline ends came to 14 bases. The CDR3 protein is CASSPAGESEQYF. CDR3 bases: TGCGCCAGCAGCCCGGCAGGGGAAAGCGAGCAGTACTTC.

J is TRBJ2-3 and V is TRBV29-1; D perhaps matches TRBD2 (6 bases). Between the trimmed V and J ends, which lost 7 bases and 3 bases, there was a span of 17 bases. This CDR3 contains 14 residues. Germline assignment: CDR1 SQVTM and CDR2 ANQGSEA. The CDR3 DNA follows: TGCAGCGGTTGCGAGGCAGGGAGGACAGATACGCAGTATTTT. Protein: CSGCEAGRTDTQYF.

The V call is TRBV27, the J call TRBJ2-3; weak D call: TRBD2 (6 bases). Germline assignment: CDR1 MNHEY and CDR2 SMNVEV (reference sequence). The CDR3 length is 15 residues. V was trimmed by 6 bases and J by 1 base, leaving 14 bases between them. The CDR3 region has the DNA TGTGCCAGCAGCCGTCGGGGGTCTCGCACAGATACGCAGTATTTT. It is translated as CASSRRGSRTDTQYF.

The genes are TRBV5-4 and TRBJ2-3; D unclear. Germline CDR1 reads SGHNT; CDR2 reads YYREEE (reference sequence). V lost 1 base to trimming and J lost 6 bases, with 6 bases between them. The CDR3 is 12 amino acids. Here the CDR3 reads CASSLLRDTQYF. The CDR3 DNA reads as TGTGCCAGCAGCTTGCTGAGGGATACGCAGTATTTT.

The chain recombines TRBV19 with TRBJ2-3; TRBD2 might be the D (6 bases). CDR3 length: 17 residues. The ends were cut back, 1 base at V and 5 bases at J, with 19 bases in the middle. The V gene's germline CDR1 is LNHDA and CDR2 SQIVND (reference sequence). The CDR3 coding sequence is TGTGCCAGTAGTATAGGGATCGGGAGTGTTGGAGGAGATACGCAGTATTTT. This sequence encodes CASSIGIGSVGGDTQYF.

This clone was found a few times. Other DNA sequences of this sample code for an identical CDR3. The gene calls are TRBV27 and TRBJ2-1; TRBD2 matches at 13 bases. The CDR3 is 16 amino acids. From germline, CDR1 is MNHEY and CDR2 SMNVEV (reference sequence). The V and J ends lost 5 bases and 6 bases, in that order; junction bases with no gene match: 7. The chain's CDR3 is CASSLLTSGRPNEQFF. The CDR3 region has the DNA TGTGCCAGCAGTCTTTTGACTAGCGGGAGGCCCAATGAGCAGTTCTTC.

This clone came up once. This chain connects TRBV4-2 to TRBJ2-7, with 13 positions matching TRBD2. With V trimmed by 1 base and J by 5 bases, 8 bases remained unmatched. The CDR3 totals 17 residues. CDR1 is LGHNA, CDR2 YNFKEQ, per germline. In DNA form, the CDR3 reads TGTGCCAGCAGCCAAGGCCCCGGACTAGCGGGGGCTGACGAGCAGTACTTC. It is translated as CASSQGPGLAGADEQYF.

The rearrangement joins TRBV30 to TRBJ2-7; possibly TRBD1 for D (5 bases). Trimming removed 1 base from V and 0 bases from J, with 13 bases in between. This CDR3 is 15 amino acids long. Germline CDR1 and CDR2: GTSNPN and SVGIG (reference sequence). CDR3 protein: CAWSGGHRSSYEQYF. DNA of the CDR3: TGTGCCTGGAGTGGTGGACACCGGAGCTCCTACGAGCAGTACTTC.

This rearrangement joins TRBV19 to TRBJ2-7, with a possible D match to TRBD1 (6 bases). The CDR3 loop spans 14 amino acids. The V and J ends lost 1 base and 4 bases respectively, with 11 bases between them. Germline V gene data show CDR1 as LNHDA and CDR2 as SQIVND (reference sequence). The CDR3 nucleotides read TGTGCCAGTAGTATAGTAGGGGGACCGTACGAGCAGTACTTC. It yields the protein CASSIVGGPYEQYF.

The chain employs TRBV25-1 and TRBJ1-6; D possibly corresponds to TRBD1 (5 bases). V was clipped by 3 bases and J by 2 bases, with 5 bases between them. Germline V gene lookup returns CDR1 MGHDK and CDR2 SYGVNS. This CDR3 contains 14 residues. The CDR3 nucleotides are TGTGCCAGCAGTGAGGGACCCTATAATTCACCCCTCCACTTT. Translating gives CASSEGPYNSPLHF.

Here the CDR3 DNA reads TGTGCCAGCAGTTACTCCCATTCACCCCTCCACTTT. It specifies CASSYSHSPLHF. The genes are TRBV6-6 and TRBJ1-6, with D hard to call. Germline values: CDR1 MNHNY, CDR2 SVGAGI (reference sequence). Trimming cost V 0 bases and J 8 bases, with 2 bases left between them. The CDR3 runs to 12 residues.

The chain recombines TRBV19 with TRBJ2-5, with TRBD1 matching over 8 bases. J gave up 4 bases and V 7 bases, and 5 bases lay outside the gene matches. The germline gives CDR1 LNHDA, CDR2 SQIVND (reference sequence). CDR3 size: 13 residues. The CDR3 spells CASTDRGVETQYF. CDR3 bases: TGTGCCAGTACCGACAGGGGAGTAGAGACCCAGTACTTC.

The chain employs TRBV7-9 and TRBJ2-1; no clear D gene. This CDR3 is built from 16 residues. The germline gives CDR1 SEHNR, CDR2 FQNEAQ (reference sequence). V lost 0 bases to trimming and J lost 0 bases, with 9 bases between them. DNA for the CDR3: TGTGCCAGCAGCTTAGCGCAGAGGCCCTCCTACAATGAGCAGTTCTTC. Protein sequence: CASSLAQRPSYNEQFF. The full variable domain, with the rest looked up from reference TRBV7-9 and TRBJ2-1, is DTGVSQNPRHKITKRGQNVTFRCDPISEHNRLYWYRQTLGQGPEFLTYFQNEAQLEKSRLLSDRFSAERPKGSFSTLEIQRTEQGDSAMYLCASSLAQRPSYNEQFFGPGTRLTVL.

V gene TRBV11-2 combines with J gene TRBJ2-2; TRBD1 agrees at 9 bases. The J segment lost 5 bases and the V segment lost 5 bases, leaving 15 bases of the junction unmatched. Germline V gives CDR1 SGHAT, CDR2 FQNNGV. The CDR3 sequence is 18 residues long. The CDR3 DNA is TGTGCCAGCAGCCGTCGGACAGGGGCGGGTGTGAGGACCGGGGAGCTGTTTTTT. Translated: CASSRRTGAGVRTGELFF.

V gene TRBV11-3 combines with J gene TRBJ2-1; 11 bases are a match to TRBD2. This CDR3 contains 16 residues. The ends lost 5 bases at V and 4 bases at J; junction bases unmatched: 7. Germline loops: CDR1 SGHNT, CDR2 YENEEA. CDR3 in amino acids: CASSEGTSGVYNEQFF. Written as DNA, the CDR3 is TGTGCCAGCAGCGAGGGGACTAGCGGAGTTTACAATGAGCAGTTCTTC.

The rearrangement joins TRBV7-8 to TRBJ1-2; 8 nucleotides match TRBD1. Germline values: CDR1 SGHVS, CDR2 FQNEAQ. J lost 3 bases, V lost 0 bases, and 9 bases had no gene match. The CDR3 spans 17 residues. In DNA form, the CDR3 reads TGTGCCAGCAGCTTAGCGCTCCGGGACAGGAGGGACTATGGCTACACCTTC. Protein product: CASSLALRDRRDYGYTF.

J is TRBJ2-7 and V is TRBV5-1; either TRBD1 or TRBD2 may fit D (6 bases each). Trimming removed 0 bases from V and 9 bases from J, with 19 bases in between. The length of the CDR3 is 15 residues. CDR1 and CDR2 from the germline V gene are SGHRS and YFSETQ. CDR3 in DNA: TGCGCCAGCAGCTTGGAGGGAGGCCTCAAAGGGGGGCAGTACTTC. Translated, it gives CASSLEGGLKGGQYF.

The chain combines TRBV29-1 with TRBJ2-5; 8 bases are a match to TRBD1. Germline lookup yields CDR1 SQVTM and CDR2 ANQGSEA. The CDR3 is 15 residues long. V gave up 5 bases and J gave up 1 base; unmatched junction bases: 9. CDR3 residues: CSVRRDRTSQETQYF. In DNA form, the CDR3 reads TGCAGCGTTAGGCGGGACAGGACGAGCCAAGAGACCCAGTACTTC.

The table lists this clone with a count of one. The genes are TRBV5-1 and TRBJ1-4; no clear D. Trimming removed 0 bases from V and 8 bases from J, with 8 bases in between. Germline loops: CDR1 SGHRS, CDR2 YFSETQ. This CDR3 region has 13 residues. CDR3 region: CASSLGSREKLFF. The CDR3 DNA follows: TGCGCCAGCAGCTTGGGGTCAAGGGAAAAACTGTTTTTT.